A selection of T cell receptor beta chains follows, all from one sample in a study of prognosis after radiotherapy for stage I lung cancer. TCRdb used MiXCR to reprocess the multiplex PCR reads, holding one entry per CDR3 protein. The data hold about 22,000 distinct CDR3 sequences, with under 45% observed a single time. The starting material was PBMCs, obtained before or after stereotactic body radiation therapy (not recorded which). The receptors come from a donor aged 50 or older with non-small cell lung cancer. The CDR3 runs from the conserved cysteine through the conserved F or W. The order of the fields is clone size, V gene, J gene, D gene, CDR3 DNA, CDR3 protein. The D gene is left open where the match is weak. Expanded clones are given a class, and other clones once, few, many or no size at all.

.	TRBV6-9	TRBJ2-3	.	TGTGCCAGCAGTTACTTAGGCTCAGATACGCAGTATTTT	CASSYLGSDTQYF
many	TRBV20-1	TRBJ2-7	TRBD1	TGCAGTGCTGACAGGGATAGCTCCTACGAGCAGTACTTC	CSADRDSSYEQYF
.	TRBV6-1	TRBJ1-1	TRBD1	TGTGCCAGAAGTGAATTGAAGGGGGCTAATGAAGCTTTCTTT	CARSELKGANEAFF
medium-sized	TRBV6-1	TRBJ1-1	.	TGTGCCAGCACCCCAGGGAGGATCACTGAAGCTTTCTTT	CASTPGRITEAFF
medium-sized	TRBV5-1	TRBJ2-2	.	TGCGCCAGCAGCCCGATCCTGACGGCAACCGGGGAGCTGTTTTTT	CASSPILTATGELFF
.	TRBV2	TRBJ2-3	.	TGTGCCAGCAGTGTTCAGGGCGACACAGATATTCAGTATTTT	CASSVQGDTDIQYF
many	TRBV20-1	TRBJ2-7	.	TGCAGTGCTAGAGAAGGGACCGCTCGGGGCGAGCAGTACTTC	CSAREGTARGEQYF
.	TRBV19	TRBJ1-6	TRBD1	TGTGCCAGTACCGACAGGGCCATGGATTCACCCCTCCACTTT	CASTDRAMDSPLHF
many	TRBV7-3	TRBJ2-7	.	TGTGCCAGCAGCCCGAGCTCCTACGAGCAGTACTTC	CASSPSSYEQYF
.	TRBV6-1	TRBJ2-7	TRBD1	TGTGCCAGCAGGACGATTGGGACAGGGAGCCACGAGCAGTACTTC	CASRTIGTGSHEQYF
.	TRBV12-3/TRBV12-4	TRBJ2-1	TRBD1	TGTGCCAGCTCCGGGACAGGGGTCCACAATGAGCAGTTCTTC	CASSGTGVHNEQFF
.	TRBV5-1	TRBJ1-2	.	TGCGCCAGCAGCCTTTGGGACGGTAGTAACTATGGCTACACATTC	CASSLWDGSNYGYTF
few	TRBV7-2	TRBJ1-3	.	TGTGCCAGCAGCTTAGCTGGGTCTGGAAACACCATATATTTT	CASSLAGSGNTIYF